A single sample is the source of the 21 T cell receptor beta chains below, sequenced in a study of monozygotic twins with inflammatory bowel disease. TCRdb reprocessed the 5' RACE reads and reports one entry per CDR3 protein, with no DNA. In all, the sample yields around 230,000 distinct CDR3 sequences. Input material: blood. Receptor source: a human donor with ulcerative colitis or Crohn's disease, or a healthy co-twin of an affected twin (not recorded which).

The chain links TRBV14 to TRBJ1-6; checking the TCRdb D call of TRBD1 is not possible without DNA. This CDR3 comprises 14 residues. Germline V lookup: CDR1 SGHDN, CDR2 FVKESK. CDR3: CASSQAGYNSPLHF.

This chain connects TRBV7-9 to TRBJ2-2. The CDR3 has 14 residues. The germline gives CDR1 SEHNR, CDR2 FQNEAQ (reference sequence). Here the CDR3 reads CASSFDPNTGELFF. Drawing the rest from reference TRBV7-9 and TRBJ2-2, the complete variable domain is DTGVSQNPRHKITKRGQNVTFRCDPISEHNRLYWYRQTLGQGPEFLTYFQNEAQLEKSRLLSDRFSAERPKGSFSTLEIQRTEQGDSAMYLCASSFDPNTGELFFGEGSRLTVL.

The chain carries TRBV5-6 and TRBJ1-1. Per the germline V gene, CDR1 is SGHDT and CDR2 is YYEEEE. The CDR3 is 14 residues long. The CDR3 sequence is CASSEVGRNTEAFF.

The CDR3 sequence is CASSPPSGGNEQFF. V and J are TRBV18 and TRBJ2-1; TCRdb selects TRBD1, and the lack of DNA leaves this call unchecked. From germline, CDR1 is KGHSH and CDR2 LQKENI. The CDR3 consists of 14 residues.

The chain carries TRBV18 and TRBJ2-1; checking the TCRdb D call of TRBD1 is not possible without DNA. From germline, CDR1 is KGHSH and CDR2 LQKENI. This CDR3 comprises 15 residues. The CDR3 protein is CASSPRDRGFDEQFF.

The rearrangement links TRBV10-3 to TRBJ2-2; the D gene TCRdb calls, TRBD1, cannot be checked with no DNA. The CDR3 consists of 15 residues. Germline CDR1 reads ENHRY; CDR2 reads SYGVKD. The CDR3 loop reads CAIKEPGGGTGELFF.

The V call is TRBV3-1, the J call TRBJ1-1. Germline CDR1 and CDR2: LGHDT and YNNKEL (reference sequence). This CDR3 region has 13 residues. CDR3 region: CASSDLKNTEAFF. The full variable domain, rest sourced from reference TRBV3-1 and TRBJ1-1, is DTAVSQTPKYLVTQMGNDKSIKCEQNLGHDTMYWYKQDSKKFLKIMFSYNNKELIINETVPNRFSPKSPDKAHLNLHINSLELGDSAVYFCASSDLKNTEAFFGQGTRLTVV.

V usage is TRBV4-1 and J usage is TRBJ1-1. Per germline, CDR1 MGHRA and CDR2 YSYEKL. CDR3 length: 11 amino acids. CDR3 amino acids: CASSQEGEAFF.

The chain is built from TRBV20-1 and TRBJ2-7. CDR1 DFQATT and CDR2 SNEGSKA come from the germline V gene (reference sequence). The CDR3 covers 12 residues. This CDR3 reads CSASVDGYEQYF.

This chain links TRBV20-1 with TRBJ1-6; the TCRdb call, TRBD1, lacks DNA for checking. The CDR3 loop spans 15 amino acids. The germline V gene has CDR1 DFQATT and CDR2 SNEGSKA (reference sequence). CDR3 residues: CSARVAVRGDSPLHF.

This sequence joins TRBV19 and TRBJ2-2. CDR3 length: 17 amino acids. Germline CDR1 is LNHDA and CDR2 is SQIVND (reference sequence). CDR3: CASSELPMGARTGELFF.

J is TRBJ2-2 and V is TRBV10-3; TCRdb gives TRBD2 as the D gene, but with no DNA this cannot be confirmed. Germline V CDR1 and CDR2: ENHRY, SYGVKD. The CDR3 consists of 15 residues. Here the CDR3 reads CAIARGGQNTGELFF.

CDR3 amino acids: CASSLGTGRGGSVGNVLTF. The chain joins TRBV12-3 or TRBV12-4 to TRBJ2-6; TCRdb's D call, TRBD2, is unchecked because there is no DNA. The CDR3 runs to 19 residues.

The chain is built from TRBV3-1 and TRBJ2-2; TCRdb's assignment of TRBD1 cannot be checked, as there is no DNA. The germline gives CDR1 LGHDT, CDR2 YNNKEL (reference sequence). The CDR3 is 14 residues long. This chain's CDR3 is CASTRTVETGELFF.

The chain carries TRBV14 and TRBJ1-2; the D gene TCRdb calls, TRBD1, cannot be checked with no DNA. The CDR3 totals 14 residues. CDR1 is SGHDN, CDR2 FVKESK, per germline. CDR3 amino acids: CASSQVTGAYGYTF.

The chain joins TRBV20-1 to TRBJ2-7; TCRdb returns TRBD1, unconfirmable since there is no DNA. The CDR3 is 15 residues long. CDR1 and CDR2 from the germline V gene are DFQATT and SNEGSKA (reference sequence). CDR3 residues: CSARLPGTGGYEQYF.

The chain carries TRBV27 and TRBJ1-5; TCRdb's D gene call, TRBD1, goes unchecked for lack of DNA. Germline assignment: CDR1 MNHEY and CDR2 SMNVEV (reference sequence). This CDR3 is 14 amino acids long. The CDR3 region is CASSLSRAHQPQHF.

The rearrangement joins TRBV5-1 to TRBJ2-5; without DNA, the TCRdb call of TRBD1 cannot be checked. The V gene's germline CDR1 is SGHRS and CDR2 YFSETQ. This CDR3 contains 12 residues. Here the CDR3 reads CASRQAQETQYF.

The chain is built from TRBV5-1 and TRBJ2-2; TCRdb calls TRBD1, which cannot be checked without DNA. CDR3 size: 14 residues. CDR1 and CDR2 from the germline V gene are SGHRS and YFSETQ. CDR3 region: CASSLDRSPGELFF.

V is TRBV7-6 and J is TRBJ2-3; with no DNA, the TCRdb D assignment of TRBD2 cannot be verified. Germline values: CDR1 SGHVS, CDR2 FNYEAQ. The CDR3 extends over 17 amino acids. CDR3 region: CASSSYSGLAATDTQYF.

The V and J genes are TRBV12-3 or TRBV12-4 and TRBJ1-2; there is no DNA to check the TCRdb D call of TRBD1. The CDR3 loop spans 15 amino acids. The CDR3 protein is CASSRRQAGGYGYTF.